This is a list of T cell receptor beta chains from one sample in a study of T-cell reconstitution after alpha-beta-depleted transplantation in children. TCRdb passed the PCR reads through MiXCR, listing each CDR3 protein once. Found here are 490,000 or so distinct CDR3 sequences, over 9.5% of them singletons; the top ten hold roughly 2.1%. This specimen consisted of PBMCs, obtained before TCRalphabeta/CD19-depleted stem cell transplant. All receptors derive from a child under 10 years old with inherited bone marrow failure, due to receive a stem cell transplant. The conserved cysteine and the conserved F or W are not part of the CDR3 here. Fields, in order: V gene, J gene, CDR3 protein.

TRBV5-1,TRBJ2-5,ASSLDPSQETQY
TRBV5-6,TRBJ2-5,ASSDAGHLQETQY
TRBV4-1,TRBJ2-7,ASSQGVPSGSYEQY
TRBV29-1,TRBJ2-5,SVETPGLKRETQY
TRBV29-1,TRBJ2-6,SVEDLGTGYSSGANVLT
TRBV27,TRBJ2-5,ASSLSFDRPQD
TRBV20-1,TRBJ2-3,SARAPTGVGGDTQY
TRBV19,TRBJ1-1,ASSMIGGGVPLGRTEAF
TRBV27,TRBJ1-2,ASSGRQGAYYGYT
TRBV4-3,TRBJ1-2,ASSHNRGGDYGYT
TRBV5-4,TRBJ2-2,ASRQGTANTGELF
TRBV24-1,TRBJ2-5,ATSDLGETQY
TRBV5-1,TRBJ2-3,ASRSPGQVTVGSPVSTDTQY
TRBV29-1,TRBJ2-1,SVEGYRGPLNEQF